These 30 T cell receptor delta chains were all obtained from the same sample, sequenced in a study of gamma-delta T cells after stem cell transplantation. TCRdb reanalysed the RT-PCR reads via CATT. The sample consists of approximately 2,000 delta-chain clones, over 20% of them appearing once. The specimen sequenced was gamma-delta T cells. These receptors all come from a human donor. It is not recorded whose cells these are; they may come from a transplant donor.

Note on this clone: The protein TCRdb gives is from a much larger clone and does not agree with this DNA's translation at residue 11, likely a read error; the protein shown here comes from the DNA. V is TRDV2 and J is TRDJ1, with D perhaps TRDD2 or TRDD3 (5 bases each). The CDR3 totals 17 residues. Germline CDR1 and CDR2: GEAIGNYY and EKD. Trimming took 0 bases from V and 1 from J, leaving 17 bases between them. CDR3 protein: CACDTVGPPSSTDKLIF. CDR3 nucleotide sequence: TGTGCCTGTGACACCGTGGGGCCGCCTTCTAGCACCGATAAACTCATCTTT.

This clone is categorized as medium-sized. The genes are TRDV2 and TRDJ1; D perhaps matches TRDD3 (6 bases). The CDR3 totals 15 residues. Germline V gene lookup returns CDR1 GEAIGNYY and CDR2 EKD. With 3 bases removed from V and 1 base from J, the gap between germline ends came to 14 bases. DNA of the CDR3: TGTGCCTGTGACCCCCTGGGGAAAACCACCGATAAACTCATCTTT. This gives the protein CACDPLGKTTDKLIF.

This clone rates as medium-sized (0.01 to 0.1%). At one boundary the junction diverges from the germline segment, which might be a read error. The rearrangement links TRDV2 to TRDJ2; TRDD3 is a possible D gene (6 bases). The CDR3 has 19 amino acids. The germline V gene has CDR1 GEAIGNYY and CDR2 EKD. The CDR3 region is CACDTVGRTGQALTAQLFF. As DNA, the CDR3 is TGTGCCTGTGACACAGTGGGTAGGACTGGGCAAGCTTTGACAGCACAACTATTCTTT.

This clone ranks as medium-sized (0.01 to 0.1%). V and J are TRDV2 and TRDJ1; 8 nucleotides match TRDD3. Per the germline V gene, CDR1 is GEAIGNYY and CDR2 is EKD. Trimming at V came to 2 bases and at J to 4 bases, leaving 14 bases not matched to a gene. CDR3 length: 17 amino acids. The CDR3 is CACDNWGRRETHDKLIF. The CDR3 DNA follows: TGTGCCTGTGACAACTGGGGGCGGAGGGAAACACACGATAAACTCATCTTT.

Note on this clone: The likely explanation is a read error, given a far larger clone one base away. This sample includes further DNA sequences coding for the same CDR3. CDR3 in DNA: TGTGCCTGTGACACGCTAGGAGGGGGATACGTCGATAAACTCATCTTT. Translated: CACDTLGGGYVDKLIF. The V call is TRDV2, the J call TRDJ1; TRDD3 aligns across 10 bases. The ends lost 1 base at V and 4 bases at J; junction bases unmatched: 8. Germline V gene sequence: CDR1 GEAIGNYY, CDR2 EKD. This CDR3 comprises 16 residues.

As regards this clone: This probably arose from a read error, given a far larger clone one base away. The chain uses TRDV2 and TRDJ1; 10 nucleotides agree with TRDD3. This CDR3 region has 19 residues. Germline V gives CDR1 GEAIGNYY, CDR2 EKD. The CDR3 coding sequence is TGTGCCTGTGGCACCGTATCAATCCGGGGGATACGCTTGACCGATAAACTCATCTTT. Translating gives CACGTVSIRGIRLTDKLIF.

As regards this clone: A far larger clone is one base from this, pointing to a likely read error. V is TRDV2 and J is TRDJ1; 11 bases match TRDD3. This CDR3 region has 14 residues. Looked up from germline, CDR1 is GEAIGNYY and CDR2 is EKD. CDR3 amino acids: CARDTVGDTDKLIF. CDR3 coding DNA: TGTGCCCGTGACACCGTGGGGGATACGGATAAACTCATCTTT.

Comment on this clone: With only one base between it and a far larger clone, this is likely a read error. The chain combines TRDV1 with TRDJ1; 10 nucleotides agree with TRDD3. This CDR3 spans 22 amino acids. CDR1 and CDR2 from the germline V gene are TSWWSYY and QGS. V dropped 4 bases and J dropped 5; count of bases not matched to a gene: 28. The CDR3 DNA reads as TGTGCTCTTGGGGGAAGTCCTTCCCCCCGTCGGTGGGGGATACCCCGCGGGGATAAACTCATCTTT. Amino acids: CALGGSPSPRRWGIPRGDKLIF.

Remarks on this clone: With a much larger clone just one base away, this may be a read error. Here the CDR3 reads CARDTVWGIPSSWDTRQMFF. As DNA, the CDR3 is TGTGCCCGTGACACCGTTTGGGGGATTCCCAGCTCCTGGGACACCCGACAGATGTTTTTC. The chain employs TRDV2 and TRDJ3; 8 bases line up with TRDD3. This CDR3 comprises 20 residues. Germline V gene data show CDR1 as GEAIGNYY and CDR2 as EKD.

By share, this clone ranks as medium-sized. This chain joins TRDV2 and TRDJ1; the match to TRDD3 covers 7 bases. Trimming removed 2 bases from V and 1 base from J; junction bases left unmatched: 6. This CDR3 is built from 15 residues. The V gene's germline CDR1 is GEAIGNYY and CDR2 EKD. CDR3 region: CACDILGTRTDKLIF. CDR3 bases: TGTGCCTGTGACATACTGGGGACGCGCACCGATAAACTCATCTTT.

Worth noting for this clone: A far larger clone lies a single base away; this is likely a read error. This chain joins TRDV2 and TRDJ1, with D tentatively TRDD3 (5 bases). The V gene lost 5 bases and the J gene lost 1 base, with 16 bases spanning the gap. Germline CDR1 reads GEAIGNYY; CDR2 reads EKD. The CDR3 runs to 15 residues. CDR3: CACGTLGGATDKLIF. The CDR3 DNA reads as TGTGCCTGTGGCACGTTAGGGGGGGCCACCGATAAACTCATCTTT.

This clone is medium-sized (0.01 to 0.1%) within its sample. The chain joins TRDV2 to TRDJ1; 9 bases are a match to TRDD3. This CDR3 has 17 amino acids. Unmatched junction bases numbered 12, after V lost 2 bases and J lost 3 bases. The germline V gene has CDR1 GEAIGNYY and CDR2 EKD. The CDR3 loop reads CACDIVGGILDSDKLIF. The CDR3 DNA reads as TGTGCCTGTGACATAGTAGGGGGGATACTGGACTCCGATAAACTCATCTTT.

Concerning this clone: With only one base between it and a far larger clone, this is likely a read error. The chain is built from TRDV3 and TRDJ1, with D perhaps assigned TRDD2 or TRDD3 (6 bases each). The CDR3 runs 26 residues. Germline V gene sequence: CDR1 TVYSNPD, CDR2 GDNSRS (reference sequence). Trimming cost V 3 bases and J 1 base, with 51 bases left between them. This chain's CDR3 is CAFWFGDHHQSFPSSGYLGLTDKLIF. In DNA form, the CDR3 reads TGTGCCTTCTGGTTCGGCGACCATCACCAATCTTTTCCTAGTTCGGGGTATCTGGGGCTCACCGATAAACTCATCTTT.

The chain couples TRDV2 to TRDJ1, with 7 bases identical to TRDD3. V shed 2 bases and J 4 bases; nucleotides not matched to a gene: 6. The length of the CDR3 is 14 residues. The germline CDR1 and CDR2 sequences are GEAIGNYY and EKD. CDR3 coding DNA: TGTGCCTGTGACATCTTGGGGGAGCACGATAAACTCATCTTT. Translated: CACDILGEHDKLIF.

The chain carries TRDV1 and TRDJ1; 10 bases agree with TRDD3. The CDR3 sequence is 17 residues long. CDR1 TSWWSYY and CDR2 QGS come from the germline V gene. V was clipped by 3 bases and J by 5 bases; unmatched bases: 12. CDR3 loop: CALGEHSLGDRPDKLIF. CDR3 DNA: TGTGCTCTTGGGGAGCATTCCCTGGGGGATAGGCCTGATAAACTCATCTTT.

As concerns this clone: This could be a read error, since a much larger clone is one nucleotide away. V gene TRDV2 combines with J gene TRDJ1, with a weak D call TRDD3 (5 bases). V lost 2 bases and J 1 base, leaving 10 bases between the germline ends. This CDR3 is built from 14 residues. Germline values: CDR1 GEAIGNYY, CDR2 EKD. The CDR3 is CACDKVGTTDKLIF. CDR3 nucleotide sequence: TGTGCCTGTGACAAGGTGGGGACCACCGATAAACTCATCTTT.

This clone rates as medium-sized (0.01 to 0.1%). The J gene is TRDJ1, the V gene TRDV1; 10 bases are shared with TRDD3. The germline CDR1 and CDR2 sequences are TSWWSYY and QGS. The trim removed 5 bases at V and 0 bases at J, leaving 15 bases unmatched. The CDR3 length is 19 residues. The CDR3 here is CALGKLTRLGDPYTDKLIF. The CDR3 DNA follows: TGTGCTCTTGGGAAGTTGACTCGACTGGGGGATCCGTACACCGATAAACTCATCTTT.

This clone is judged medium-sized. The rearrangement joins TRDV2 to TRDJ1, with 11 nucleotides matching TRDD3. V dropped 0 bases and J dropped 3; count of bases not matched to a gene: 23. CDR1 GEAIGNYY and CDR2 EKD come from the germline V gene. There are 22 residues in the CDR3. The CDR3 reads CACDTVPLLGDRTPTSADKLIF. CDR3 in DNA: TGTGCCTGTGACACCGTCCCCCTACTGGGGGATAGAACCCCAACGAGCGCCGATAAACTCATCTTT.

A note on this clone: This may come from a read error, since a much larger clone is one base off. This chain uses TRDV2 with TRDJ1; 9 bases map to TRDD3. Per germline, CDR1 GEAIGNYY and CDR2 EKD. The CDR3 covers 16 residues. V lost 3 bases, J lost 2 bases, and 9 bases stayed unmatched. For the CDR3, the DNA is TGTGCCTGTGACGCGCTGGGGGATTTGGTAACCGATAAACTCATCTTT. This codes for CACDALGDLVTDKLIF.

The chain recombines TRDV3 with TRDJ1; tentative D call: TRDD2 (6 bases). The CDR3 covers 19 residues. V lost 0 bases and J lost 5, with 31 bases in between. Germline loops: CDR1 TVYSNPD, CDR2 GDNSRS (reference sequence). The chain's CDR3 is CAFSPLPQSSWWETDKLIF. As DNA, the CDR3 is TGTGCCTTTAGCCCACTTCCTCAATCATCGTGGTGGGAGACGGATAAACTCATCTTT.

This clone qualifies as medium-sized. A read error may account for a junction end that differs from germline. The chain couples TRDV3 to TRDJ2; TRDD3 matches 11 bases. Germline CDR1 is TVYSNPD and CDR2 is GDNSRS (reference sequence). The CDR3 spans 21 residues. CDR3 sequence (DNA): TGTGCCTTTTACGGCTATAACGGTGGGGGATACGCCACTGCTTTGACAGCACAACTATTCTTT. It translates to CAFYGYNGGGYATALTAQLFF.

This clone came up once. One base separates it from a far larger clone, so it is likely a read error. The chain employs TRDV2 and TRDJ1; no clear D gene. Germline V gene data show CDR1 as GEAIGNYY and CDR2 as EKD. The V end lost 6 bases, the J end lost 3 bases, and 16 bases lay between the germline ends. CDR3 size: 14 residues. The CDR3 region is CACYALVSADKLIF. DNA of the CDR3: TGTGCCTGTTACGCTTTGGTTAGCGCCGATAAACTCATCTTT.

V usage is TRDV2 and J usage is TRDJ1; the D gene is possibly TRDD3 (6 bases). The germline CDR1 and CDR2 sequences are GEAIGNYY and EKD. The CDR3 totals 14 residues. V lost 3 bases and J lost 6, with 16 bases in between. The CDR3 DNA reads as TGTGCCTGTGACGACGTGGGGGGGGGGTATAAACTCATCTTT. Protein sequence: CACDDVGGGYKLIF.

By share, this clone counts as medium-sized. The rearrangement uses TRDV2 and TRDJ1, with TRDD3 matching over 9 bases. Trimming took 3 bases from V and 0 from J; bases not matched to a gene: 4. Germline-derived CDR1 and CDR2 are GEAIGNYY and EKD. This CDR3 region has 15 residues. CDR3 sequence reads: CACDQLGEYTDKLIF. DNA of the CDR3: TGTGCCTGTGACCAACTGGGGGAGTACACCGATAAACTCATCTTT.

By share of the sample, this clone is medium-sized (0.01 to 0.1%). The chain uses TRDV2 and TRDJ1, with 9 nucleotides matching TRDD3. The V and J ends lost 1 base and 0 bases, in that order; junction bases with no gene match: 11. The CDR3 sequence is 18 residues long. Germline CDR1 GEAIGNYY, CDR2 EKD. The chain's CDR3 is CACDTVYTGGPYTDKLIF. CDR3 DNA: TGTGCCTGTGACACGGTATATACTGGGGGACCCTACACCGATAAACTCATCTTT.

Remarks on this clone: A far larger clone is one base from this, pointing to a likely read error. At the DNA level, this CDR3 is encoded by other sequences in the same sample as well. The chain couples TRDV2 to TRDJ1; 9 nucleotides line up with TRDD3. The CDR3 length is 19 residues. Per the germline V gene, CDR1 is GEAIGNYY and CDR2 is EKD. V lost 7 bases, J lost 0 bases, and 20 bases stayed unmatched. The CDR3 spells CACDSIQSWLGDDTDKLIF. In DNA, the CDR3 is TGTGCCTGCGACTCTATACAATCCTGGCTGGGGGATGACACCGATAAACTCATCTTT.

Worth noting for this clone: TCRdb records a much larger clone's protein for this DNA, with a difference at residue 14 that likely arises from a read error; the protein given is the translation of the DNA. The V gene is TRDV2, the J gene TRDJ1, with 13 bases aligning to TRDD3. CDR1 GEAIGNYY and CDR2 EKD come from the germline V gene. The CDR3 has 16 residues. The CDR3 DNA reads TGTGCCTGTGTGGGACTGGGGGATACGGGGACCGATAAACCCATCTTT. The encoded protein is CACVGLGDTGTDKPIF.

Concerning this clone: With a far larger clone one base away, a read error is the likely cause. V usage is TRDV2 and J usage is TRDJ1; the D gene is possibly TRDD3 (6 bases). Germline V gives CDR1 GEAIGNYY, CDR2 EKD. This CDR3 region has 17 residues. The DNA for the CDR3 is TGTGCCTGTGATCCTCTCACTGGGAAGAATTACACCGATAAACCCATCTTT. Residues: CACDPLTGKNYTDKPIF.

This clone counts as medium-sized. This sequence joins TRDV2 and TRDJ1; 7 bases align to TRDD3. The CDR3 totals 20 residues. V lost 0 bases, J lost 2 bases, and 20 bases stayed unmatched. Per germline, CDR1 GEAIGNYY and CDR2 EKD. CDR3 nucleotide sequence: TGTGCCTGTGACACCGTCCACGGGTTGCTGGGGGCCACCTATACCGATAAACTCATCTTT. The encoded protein is CACDTVHGLLGATYTDKLIF.

The rearrangement uses TRDV2 and TRDJ1; 8 nucleotides match TRDD3. This CDR3 has 14 amino acids. Trimming cost V 0 bases and J 4 bases; bases outside gene matches: 3. Germline-derived CDR1 and CDR2 are GEAIGNYY and EKD. The CDR3 reads CACDTLGEHDKLIF. In nucleotides, the CDR3 is TGTGCCTGTGACACCCTGGGGGAGCACGATAAACTCATCTTT.